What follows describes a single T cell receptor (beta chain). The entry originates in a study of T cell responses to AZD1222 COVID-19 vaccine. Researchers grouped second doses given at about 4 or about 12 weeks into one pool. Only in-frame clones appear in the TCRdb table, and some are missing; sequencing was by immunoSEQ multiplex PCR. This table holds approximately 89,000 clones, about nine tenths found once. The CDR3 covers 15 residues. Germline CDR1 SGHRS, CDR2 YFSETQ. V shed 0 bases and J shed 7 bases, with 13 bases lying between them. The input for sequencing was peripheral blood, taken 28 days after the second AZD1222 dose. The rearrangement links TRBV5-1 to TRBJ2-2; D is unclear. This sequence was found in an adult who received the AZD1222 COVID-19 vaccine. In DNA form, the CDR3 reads TGCGCCAGCAGCTTGGCGGGCGGTCCGGGCGGGGAGCTGTTTTTT. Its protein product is CASSLAGGPGGELFF.